Following are 21 T cell receptor beta chains from one sample sequenced in a study of EBV T-cell therapy then PD-1 blockade in nasopharyngeal carcinoma. These receptors' targets are unknown. Produced via immunoSEQ multiplex PCR; TCRdb's table is partial and in-frame only. There are under 25,000 clones in the sample; 84% occur only once, and around 29% lies in the top ten. The treatment: AdE1-LMPpoly-expanded autologous EBV-specific T-cell therapy followed by anti-PD-1 nivolumab. The source was CD8+ T cells from blood, collected at roughly day 34 from a patient whose treatment included autologous EBV-specific T cells and nivolumab. These receptors came from a man aged 40-50 years with nasopharyngeal carcinoma.

The chain has TRBV7-3 and TRBJ1-6; D unresolved. The V gene's germline CDR1 is SGHTA and CDR2 FQGTGA. V was pared by 4 bases and J by 8 bases, with 9 bases between. The CDR3 has 13 residues. CDR3 sequence (DNA): TGTGCCAGCAGCTCCCTGCAGGATTCACCCCTCCACTTT. It translates to CASSSLQDSPLHF.

This chain links TRBV6-2 or TRBV6-3 with TRBJ2-7; the D is unclear. Trimming left V 2 bases short and J 3 bases short, with 17 bases between. From germline, CDR1 is MNHEY and CDR2 SVGEGT. The CDR3 extends over 16 amino acids. DNA of the CDR3: TGTGCCAGCAGTTACGAGTCCAACAGAATGGGCTACGAGCAGTACTTC. Translated: CASSYESNRMGYEQYF.

The chain couples TRBV28 to TRBJ2-7; no reliable D call. The CDR3 has 12 amino acids. The V gene's germline CDR1 is MDHEN and CDR2 SYDVKM. V dropped 8 bases and J dropped 3 bases, with 11 bases sitting between them. The CDR3 DNA reads as TGTGCCAGCCGGCCGGCTCTCTACGAGCAGTACTTC. Its protein is CASRPALYEQYF. Filled out from reference TRBV28 and TRBJ2-7, the complete variable domain reads DVKVTQSSRYLVKRTGEKVFLECVQDMDHENMFWYRQDPGLGLRLIYFSYDVKMKEKGDIPEGYSVSREKKERFSLILESASTNQTSMYLCASRPALYEQYFGPGTRLTVT.

The DNA for the CDR3 is TGTGCCAGCAGCCCCTCGGACAGGGGGAATCTGGTGCGGTATGAAAAACTGTTTTTT. Its protein product is CASSPSDRGNLVRYEKLFF. The chain employs TRBV14 and TRBJ1-4, with 10 bases aligning to TRBD1. Germline CDR1 and CDR2: SGHDN and FVKESK. The CDR3 covers 19 residues. V was clipped by 4 bases and J by 6 bases; unmatched bases: 17.

DNA of the CDR3: TGTGCCAGCAGCGTAGCTGTCTCTGGAAACACCATATATTTT. This encodes CASSVAVSGNTIYF. The chain is built from TRBV9 and TRBJ1-3; D is undetermined. Germline V gene sequence: CDR1 SGDLS, CDR2 YYNGEE. The length of the CDR3 is 14 residues. V gave up 0 bases and J gave up 0 bases, with 4 bases separating them.

This clone has just one count. The chain has TRBV21-1 and TRBJ1-2; TRBD1 was called by the table and not checked on the DNA. TRBV21-1 is listed as a pseudogene. There are 15 residues in the CDR3. In DNA form, the CDR3 reads TGTGCCAGCAGCAAAGAGTCAGAAGCTAACTATGGCTACACCTTC. It translates to CASSKESEANYGYTF.

This clone was observed a single time. The chain combines TRBV9 with TRBJ1-4; D call uncertain. The CDR3 has 13 amino acids. Trimming removed 0 bases at V and 8 bases at J, with 8 bases between. In germline, CDR1 is SGDLS, CDR2 YYNGEE. The CDR3 coding sequence is TGTGCCAGCAGCGTAGAACCGAAAGAAAAACTGTTTTTT. It encodes CASSVEPKEKLFF.

The chain combines TRBV24-1 with TRBJ1-2; maybe TRBD1 (5 bases). Germline V gives CDR1 KGHDR, CDR2 SFDVKD. This CDR3 comprises 15 residues. Trimming left V 3 bases short and J 3 bases short, with 13 bases between. Written as DNA, the CDR3 is TGTGCCACCAGTGATCCGCAAGGGGCGCACTATGGCTACACCTTC. Translating gives CATSDPQGAHYGYTF.

For this clone: Compared with germline, one end of the junction differs, possibly owing to a read error. This rearrangement joins TRBV5-4 to TRBJ1-2; D uncertain. The CDR3 has 14 amino acids. CDR1 SGHNT and CDR2 YYREEE come from the germline V gene (reference sequence). CDR3 in DNA: TGTGCCAGCAGCTTGGACAACTACTTCTATGGCCACACCTTC. It encodes CASSLDNYFYGHTF.

The gene calls are TRBV4-1 and TRBJ2-4, with TRBD1 matching 7 bases. This CDR3 region has 18 residues. V was clipped by 1 base and J by 6 bases; unmatched bases: 15. The germline CDR1 and CDR2 sequences are MGHRA and YSYEKL. The CDR3 DNA is TGCGCCAGCAGCCAAGGTCCCCCCGGGACAGAAGGAGGAAACATTCAGTACTTC. Amino acids: CASSQGPPGTEGGNIQYF.

J is TRBJ2-3 and V is TRBV5-8; TRBD2 matches at 14 bases. J was trimmed by 0 bases and V by 4 bases; bases with no gene match: 7. The CDR3 spans 18 residues. The germline V gene has CDR1 SGHTS and CDR2 YDEGEE. In DNA, the CDR3 is TGTGCCAGCAGCGTGGGACTAGCGGGGGCCATCAGCACAGATACGCAGTATTTT. Translated, it gives CASSVGLAGAISTDTQYF.

CDR3 residues: CASSEAGAPLNEQFF. CDR3 DNA sequence: TGTGCCAGCAGCGAGGCGGGGGCACCTTTAAATGAGCAGTTCTTC. The chain combines TRBV9 with TRBJ2-1, with D possibly being TRBD2 (7 bases). This CDR3 is built from 15 residues. Trimming cost V 3 bases and J 7 bases, with 17 bases left between them. Germline V lookup: CDR1 SGDLS, CDR2 YYNGEE.

This rearrangement joins TRBV9 to TRBJ1-3; perhaps TRBD1 as D (5 bases). Trimming left V 10 bases short and J 8 bases short, with 10 bases between. Germline V gene data show CDR1 as SGDLS and CDR2 as YYNGEE. The CDR3 runs 10 residues. The CDR3 is CASSGDTIYF. CDR3 bases: TGTGCCTCCTCGGGGGACACCATATATTTT.

The genes are TRBV10-2 and TRBJ2-2; TRBD1 or TRBD2 may be the D gene (5 bases each). Germline V gives CDR1 WSHSY, CDR2 SAAADI. The CDR3 spans 14 residues. Trimming stripped 6 bases from V and 4 bases from J, with 12 bases between. This CDR3 reads CASRGDGPTGELFF. The DNA for the CDR3 is TGCGCCAGCAGAGGGGACGGACCCACCGGGGAGCTGTTTTTT.

The rearrangement uses TRBV10-3 and TRBJ1-5, with TRBD1 identical over 7 bases. CDR1 and CDR2 from the germline V gene are ENHRY and SYGVKD. The CDR3 sequence is 15 residues long. The V and J ends lost 3 bases and 0 bases, in that order; junction bases with no gene match: 2. The CDR3 DNA reads as TGTGCCATCAGTGAAGCAGGGGGTAGCAATCAGCCCCAGCATTTT. Its translation is CAISEAGGSNQPQHF.

By share, this clone counts as medium-sized (0.01 to 0.1%). This chain joins TRBV5-6 and TRBJ1-4; the match to TRBD1 covers 7 bases. V lost 2 bases and J lost 0; bases outside the gene matches: 4. In germline, CDR1 is SGHDT, CDR2 YYEEEE. This CDR3 is 16 amino acids long. CDR3 region: CASSFGQVATNEKLFF. The CDR3 nucleotides read TGTGCCAGCAGCTTCGGACAGGTGGCAACTAATGAAAAACTGTTTTTT. The variable domain in full, completed from reference TRBV5-6 and TRBJ1-4, reads DAGVTQSPTHLIKTRGQQVTLRCSPKSGHDTVSWYQQALGQGPQFIFQYYEEEERQRGNFPDRFSGHQFPNYSSELNVNALLLGDSALYLCASSFGQVATNEKLFFGSGTQLSVL.

A few counts support this clone. The chain combines TRBV27 with TRBJ2-2; weak D call: TRBD1 (6 bases). This CDR3 is 17 amino acids long. V lost 3 bases and J 0 bases, leaving 14 bases between the germline ends. Per germline, CDR1 MNHEY and CDR2 SMNVEV (reference sequence). CDR3 sequence: CASSFRVRTANTGELFF. The CDR3 coding sequence is TGTGCCAGCAGTTTTCGCGTTAGGACAGCGAACACCGGGGAGCTGTTTTTT.

V and J are TRBV18 and TRBJ2-2; weak D call: TRBD2 (6 bases). This CDR3 is 15 amino acids long. Trimming pared 3 bases from V and 5 bases from J, leaving 13 bases between. The germline V gene encodes CDR1 KGHSH and CDR2 LQKENI. CDR3 in DNA: TGTGCCAGCTCACCGGAACAGGCGGGAACCGGGGAGCTGTTTTTT. Protein sequence: CASSPEQAGTGELFF.

The CDR3 is CASSQDRGGNSPLHF. The CDR3 nucleotides are TGCGCCAGCAGCCAAGATCGCGGGGGGAATTCACCCCTCCACTTT. The V and J genes are TRBV4-3 and TRBJ1-6; D is possibly TRBD1 (5 bases). Germline CDR1 and CDR2: LGHNA and YSLEER. The CDR3 loop spans 15 amino acids. Trimming pared 0 bases from V and 7 bases from J, leaving 10 bases between.

The genes are TRBV5-1 and TRBJ2-3; D is perhaps TRBD1 (6 bases). The CDR3 totals 17 residues. Looked up from germline, CDR1 is SGHRS and CDR2 is YFSETQ. V lost 1 base, J lost 1 base, and 16 bases lay in between. CDR3: CASSLKISDRRTDTQYF. For the CDR3, the DNA is TGCGCCAGCAGCTTGAAGATTTCGGACAGACGCACAGATACGCAGTATTTT.

The chain uses TRBV28 and TRBJ2-2; TRBD1 matches 8 bases. The CDR3 covers 14 residues. Trimming took 3 bases from V and 7 from J; bases not matched to a gene: 4. Looked up from germline, CDR1 is MDHEN and CDR2 is SYDVKM. CDR3 in DNA: TGTGCCAGCAGTTTGACAGGGGAGAGCGGGGAGCTGTTTTTT. Translating gives CASSLTGESGELFF. The full variable domain, rest sourced from reference TRBV28 and TRBJ2-2, is DVKVTQSSRYLVKRTGEKVFLECVQDMDHENMFWYRQDPGLGLRLIYFSYDVKMKEKGDIPEGYSVSREKKERFSLILESASTNQTSMYLCASSLTGESGELFFGEGSRLTVL.